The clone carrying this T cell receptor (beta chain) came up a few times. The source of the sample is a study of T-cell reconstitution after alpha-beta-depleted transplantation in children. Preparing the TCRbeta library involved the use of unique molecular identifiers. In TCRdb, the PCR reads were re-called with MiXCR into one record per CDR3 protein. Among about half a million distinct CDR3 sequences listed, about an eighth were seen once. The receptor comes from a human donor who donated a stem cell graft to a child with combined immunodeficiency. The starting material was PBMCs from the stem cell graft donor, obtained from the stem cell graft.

CDR3 region: CSARGTGLAGSTAYNEQFF. CDR3 sequence (DNA): TGCAGCGCAAGGGGGACGGGACTAGCTGGGTCAACTGCCTACAATGAGCAGTTCTTC. This chain uses TRBV29-1 with TRBJ2-1, with 9 bases aligning to TRBD2. Germline lookup yields CDR1 SQVTM and CDR2 ANQGSEA. The trim removed 7 bases at V and 2 bases at J, leaving 21 bases unmatched. The CDR3 loop spans 19 amino acids.